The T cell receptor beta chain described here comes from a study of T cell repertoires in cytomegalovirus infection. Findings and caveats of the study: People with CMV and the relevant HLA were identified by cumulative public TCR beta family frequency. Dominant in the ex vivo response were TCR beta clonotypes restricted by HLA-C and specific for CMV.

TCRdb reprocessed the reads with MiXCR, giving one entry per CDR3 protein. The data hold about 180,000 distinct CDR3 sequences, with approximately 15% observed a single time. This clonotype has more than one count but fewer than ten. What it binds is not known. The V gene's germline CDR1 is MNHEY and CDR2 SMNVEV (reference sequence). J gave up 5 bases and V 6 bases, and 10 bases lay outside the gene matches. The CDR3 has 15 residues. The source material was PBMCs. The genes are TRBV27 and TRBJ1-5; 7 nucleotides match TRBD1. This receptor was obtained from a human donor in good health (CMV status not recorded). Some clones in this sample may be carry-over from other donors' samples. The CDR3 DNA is TGTGCCAGCAGCCCCGGGACAGCCAGTTATCAGCCCCAGCATTTT. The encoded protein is CASSPGTASYQPQHF.